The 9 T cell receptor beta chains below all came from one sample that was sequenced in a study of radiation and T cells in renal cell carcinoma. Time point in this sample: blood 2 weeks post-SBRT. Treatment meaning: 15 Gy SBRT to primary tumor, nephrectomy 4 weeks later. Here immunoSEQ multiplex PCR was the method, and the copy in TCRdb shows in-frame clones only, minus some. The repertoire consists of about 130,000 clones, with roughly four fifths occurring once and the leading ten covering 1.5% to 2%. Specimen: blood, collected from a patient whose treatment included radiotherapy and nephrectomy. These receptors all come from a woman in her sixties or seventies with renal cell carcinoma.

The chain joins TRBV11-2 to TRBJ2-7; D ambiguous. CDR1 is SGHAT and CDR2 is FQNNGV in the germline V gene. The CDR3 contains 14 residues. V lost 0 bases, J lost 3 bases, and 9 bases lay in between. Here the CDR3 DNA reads TGTGCCAGCAGCTTAGATATGGGCTTCTACGAGCAGTACTTC. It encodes CASSLDMGFYEQYF.

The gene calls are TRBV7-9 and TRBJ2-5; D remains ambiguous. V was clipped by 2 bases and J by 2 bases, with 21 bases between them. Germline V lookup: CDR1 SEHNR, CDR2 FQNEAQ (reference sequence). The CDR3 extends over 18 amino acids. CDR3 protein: CASSLQSSRRTNQETQYF. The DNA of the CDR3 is TGTGCCAGCAGCTTACAAAGCTCACGCAGAACTAATCAAGAGACCCAGTACTTC.

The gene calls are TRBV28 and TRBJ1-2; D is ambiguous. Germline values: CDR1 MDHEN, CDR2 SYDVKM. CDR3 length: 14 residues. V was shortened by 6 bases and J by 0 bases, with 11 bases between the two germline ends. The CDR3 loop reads CASRNGGTNYGYTF. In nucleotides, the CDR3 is TGTGCCAGCAGGAATGGAGGGACTAACTATGGCTACACCTTC.

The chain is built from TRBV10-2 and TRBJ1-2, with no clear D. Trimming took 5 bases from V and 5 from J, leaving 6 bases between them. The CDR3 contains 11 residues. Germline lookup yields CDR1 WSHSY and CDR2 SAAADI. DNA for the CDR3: TGCGCCAGCAGTTCGGGGTATGGCTACACCTTC. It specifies CASSSGYGYTF.

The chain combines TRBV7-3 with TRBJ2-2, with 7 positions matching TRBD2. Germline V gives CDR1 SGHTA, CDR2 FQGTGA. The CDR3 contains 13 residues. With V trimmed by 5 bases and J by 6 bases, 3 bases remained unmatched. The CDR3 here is CASSARGAGELFF. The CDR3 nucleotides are TGTGCCAGCAGCGCCCGGGGGGCCGGGGAGCTGTTTTTT. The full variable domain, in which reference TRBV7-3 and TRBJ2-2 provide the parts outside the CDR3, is GAGVSQTPSNKVTEKGKYVELRCDPISGHTALYWYRQSLGQGPEFLIYFQGTGAADDSGLPNDRFFAVRPEGSVSTLKIQRTERGDSAVYLCASSARGAGELFFGEGSRLTVL.

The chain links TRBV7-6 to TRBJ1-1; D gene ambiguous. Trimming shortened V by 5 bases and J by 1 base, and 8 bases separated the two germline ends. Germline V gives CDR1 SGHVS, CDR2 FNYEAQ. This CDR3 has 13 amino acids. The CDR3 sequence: CASSTAGNTEAFF. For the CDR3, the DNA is TGTGCCAGCAGCACGGCGGGGAACACTGAAGCTTTCTTT.

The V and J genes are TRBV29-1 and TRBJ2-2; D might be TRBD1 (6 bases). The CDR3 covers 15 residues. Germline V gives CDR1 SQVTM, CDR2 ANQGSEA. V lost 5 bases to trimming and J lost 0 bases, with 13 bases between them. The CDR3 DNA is TGCAGCGTTCCTATGACAGGCGCGAACACCGGGGAGCTGTTTTTT. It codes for CSVPMTGANTGELFF.

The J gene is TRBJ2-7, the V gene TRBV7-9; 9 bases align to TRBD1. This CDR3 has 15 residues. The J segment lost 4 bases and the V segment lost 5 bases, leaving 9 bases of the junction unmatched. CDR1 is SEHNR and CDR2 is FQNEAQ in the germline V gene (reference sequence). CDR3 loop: CASSPRGTGFYEQYF. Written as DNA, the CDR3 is TGTGCCAGCAGCCCGCGGGGGACAGGGTTTTACGAGCAGTACTTC.

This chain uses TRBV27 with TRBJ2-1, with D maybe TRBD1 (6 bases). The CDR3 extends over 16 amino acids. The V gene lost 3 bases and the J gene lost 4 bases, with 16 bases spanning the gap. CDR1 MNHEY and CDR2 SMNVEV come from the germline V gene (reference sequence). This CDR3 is CASSLKGDTRYNEQFF. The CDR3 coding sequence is TGTGCCAGCAGTTTGAAAGGGGACACCAGATACAATGAGCAGTTCTTC.